The 18 T cell receptor beta chains in this list originate from one sample, sequenced in a study of beta chain features in type 1 diabetes (dated by TCRdb to the late 2010s). Libraries were prepared through the immunoSEQ multiplex PCR assay. All of the isolated RNA was reverse transcribed with the High Capacity cDNA Reverse Transcription Kit, so expressed TCRB transcripts were sequenced. Here the immuneACCESS table is served through TCRdb, limited to in-frame sequences with V and J called. Missing clones are a known gap in these copies; in checked studies unresolved V genes cover under half, and the rest lacks a known reason. This sample lists hundreds of thousands of clones; about a sixth were detected once. The ten largest clones add up to more than 0.08% of the sample. The sample consisted of naive CD4+ T cells from blood. In light of the paper, this sample's cell subset or site label describes: true naive CD4+ T cells. These receptors all come from a man aged 18-30 years in good health.

The V and J genes are TRBV5-8 and TRBJ1-1, with D possibly matching TRBD1 (5 bases). The CDR3 is 11 residues long. V was cut by 4 bases and J by 11 bases, with 12 bases left in between. From germline, CDR1 is SGHTS and CDR2 YDEGEE. CDR3 bases: TGTGCCAGCAGCACGGTCAGGGCGGCTTTCTTT. Translating gives CASSTVRAAFF.

The chain uses TRBV19 and TRBJ2-7; 9 bases line up with TRBD1. From germline, CDR1 is LNHDA and CDR2 SQIVND (reference sequence). The trim removed 5 bases at V and 2 bases at J, leaving 10 bases unmatched. CDR3 length equals 16 residues. CDR3 DNA sequence: TGTGCCAGTAGTCCCGAAGGGACAGGGAGGCCCTACGAGCAGTACTTC. It encodes CASSPEGTGRPYEQYF.

This clone was counted only a few times. This chain connects TRBV19 to TRBJ1-4; D is unclear. CDR3 length: 10 amino acids. V was cut by 9 bases and J by 10 bases, with 9 bases left in between. The germline V gene encodes CDR1 LNHDA and CDR2 SQIVND (reference sequence). The CDR3 is CASGLGKLFF. The CDR3 region has the DNA TGTGCCAGCGGACTGGGAAAACTGTTTTTT.

The chain couples TRBV5-4 to TRBJ1-2, with 7 nucleotides matching TRBD1. V lost 1 base, J lost 4 bases, and 4 bases stayed unmatched. The germline gives CDR1 SGHNT, CDR2 YYREEE (reference sequence). This CDR3 is built from 14 residues. CDR3 loop: CASSLFGTVYGYTF. In DNA, the CDR3 is TGTGCCAGCAGCTTGTTCGGGACAGTCTATGGCTACACCTTC. The full variable domain, rest sourced from reference TRBV5-4 and TRBJ1-2, is ETGVTQSPTHLIKTRGQQVTLRCSSQSGHNTVSWYQQALGQGPQFIFQYYREEENGRGNFPPRFSGLQFPNYSSELNVNALELDDSALYLCASSLFGTVYGYTFGSGTRLTVV.

This clone occurred a few times. The V and J genes are TRBV5-4 and TRBJ1-3, with 7 positions matching TRBD1. CDR1 is SGHNT and CDR2 is YYREEE in the germline V gene (reference sequence). This CDR3 has 17 residues. With V trimmed by 0 bases and J by 0 bases, 6 bases remained unmatched. The DNA for the CDR3 is TGTGCCAGCAGCTTGGGTTATGGGACAGTCTCTGGAAACACCATATATTTT. Amino acid sequence: CASSLGYGTVSGNTIYF. The whole variable domain, remainder taken from reference TRBV5-4 and TRBJ1-3, is ETGVTQSPTHLIKTRGQQVTLRCSSQSGHNTVSWYQQALGQGPQFIFQYYREEENGRGNFPPRFSGLQFPNYSSELNVNALELDDSALYLCASSLGYGTVSGNTIYFGEGSWLTVV.

This clone was recorded a few times. The rearrangement joins TRBV4-1 to TRBJ1-2, with a weak D call TRBD1 (5 bases). CDR3 size: 15 residues. CDR1 is MGHRA, CDR2 YSYEKL, per germline. With 0 bases removed from V and 3 bases from J, the gap between germline ends came to 11 bases. The CDR3 region is CASSQESGRDYGYTF. The CDR3 DNA sequence: TGCGCCAGCAGCCAAGAATCAGGGAGGGACTATGGCTACACCTTC.

The chain uses TRBV19 and TRBJ2-5; 8 positions agree with TRBD1. Germline CDR1 and CDR2: LNHDA and SQIVND (reference sequence). The CDR3 is 15 amino acids. V shed 3 bases and J 3 bases; nucleotides not matched to a gene: 6. The CDR3 nucleotides read TGTGCCAGTAGTATGGTTTCGACAGGGGAAGAGACCCAGTACTTC. This translates into CASSMVSTGEETQYF.

The V gene is TRBV7-9, the J gene TRBJ2-2, with 10 bases lining up with TRBD2. This CDR3 contains 14 residues. The ends lost 3 bases at V and 6 bases at J; junction bases unmatched: 1. Per the germline V gene, CDR1 is SEHNR and CDR2 is FQNEAQ (reference sequence). The CDR3 DNA sequence: TGTGCCAGCAGCTTGCTAGCGGGGGCCGGGGAGCTGTTTTTT. Amino acids: CASSLLAGAGELFF.

J is TRBJ2-7 and V is TRBV29-1; D is tentatively TRBD1 or TRBD2 (5 bases each). CDR3 length: 14 amino acids. The ends were cut back, 6 bases at V and 3 bases at J, with 18 bases in the middle. Germline assignment: CDR1 SQVTM and CDR2 ANQGSEA. The DNA of the CDR3 is TGCAGCGTCGTGAAGTCTGGGACCTTCTACGAGCAGTACTTC. It translates to CSVVKSGTFYEQYF.

J is TRBJ1-2 and V is TRBV20-1; D is ambiguous. Germline V lookup: CDR1 DFQATT, CDR2 SNEGSKA (reference sequence). The germline V and J ends were trimmed by 6 bases and 4 bases, with 6 bases remaining between them. The length of the CDR3 is 10 residues. CDR3 nucleotide sequence: TGCAGTGCCCTGACCTATGGCTACACCTTC. Protein product: CSALTYGYTF.

This rearrangement joins TRBV11-2 to TRBJ1-1, with D maybe TRBD1 (6 bases). Deletions cut 4 bases from V and 0 bases from J, with 18 bases between. This CDR3 contains 17 residues. Germline CDR1 is SGHAT and CDR2 is FQNNGV. In DNA, the CDR3 is TGTGCCAGCAGCTCAGACAGGTTTCTGGTCATGAACACTGAAGCTTTCTTT. Translation: CASSSDRFLVMNTEAFF.

A few counts support this clone. V gene TRBV5-6 combines with J gene TRBJ2-5; tentatively, D is TRBD1 (6 bases). V was pared by 3 bases and J by 12 bases, with 24 bases between. The CDR3 is made up of 15 amino acids. Germline values: CDR1 SGHDT, CDR2 YYEEEE. Here the CDR3 DNA reads TGTGCCAGCAGCTCCAACAGGGTGACGACGAGACCGAAGTACTTC. Translating gives CASSSNRVTTRPKYF.

The chain carries TRBV7-9 and TRBJ1-5; 8 nucleotides line up with TRBD1. The CDR3 is 13 amino acids. Trimming at V came to 5 bases and at J to 5 bases, leaving 2 bases not matched to a gene. CDR1 is SEHNR and CDR2 is FQNEAQ in the germline V gene (reference sequence). This CDR3 is CASSVDRDQPQHF. The DNA for the CDR3 is TGTGCCAGCAGCGTGGACAGGGATCAGCCCCAGCATTTT.

The V and J genes are TRBV4-1 and TRBJ2-7; D unclear. The CDR3 covers 14 residues. Trimming cost V 2 bases and J 5 bases, with 13 bases left between them. Germline values: CDR1 MGHRA, CDR2 YSYEKL. The CDR3 spells CASSQPDGRNEQYF. DNA of the CDR3: TGCGCCAGCAGCCAACCGGACGGCCGGAACGAGCAGTACTTC.

The chain joins TRBV5-4 to TRBJ2-2; 7 bases agree with TRBD2. Trimming removed 4 bases from V and 0 bases from J; junction bases left unmatched: 6. Looked up from germline, CDR1 is SGHNT and CDR2 is YYREEE (reference sequence). The CDR3 spans 16 residues. The CDR3 is CASSPPGGANTGELFF. CDR3 DNA sequence: TGTGCCAGCAGCCCCCCGGGAGGAGCGAACACCGGGGAGCTGTTTTTT.

J is TRBJ1-5 and V is TRBV7-8; 8 nucleotides match TRBD1. CDR3 length: 14 amino acids. V lost 6 bases to trimming and J lost 7 bases; unmatched junction nucleotides: 8. The V gene's germline CDR1 is SGHVS and CDR2 FQNEAQ. The CDR3 spells CASRDRVGEQPQHF. As DNA, the CDR3 is TGTGCCAGCAGGGACAGGGTCGGGGAGCAGCCCCAGCATTTT.

Only a few counts were recorded for this clone. This chain links TRBV9 with TRBJ1-2; 8 bases line up with TRBD1. The CDR3 totals 14 residues. Trimming removed 1 base from V and 9 bases from J; junction bases left unmatched: 8. CDR1 is SGDLS, CDR2 YYNGEE, per germline. The CDR3 nucleotides read TGTGCCAGCAGCGTACAGCCAGGGGGCGCGAGCTACACCTTC. Protein product: CASSVQPGGASYTF.

The chain combines TRBV21-1 with TRBJ2-1; the DNA was not compared with TRBD1, the D call given in the table. TRBV21-1 is classified as a pseudogene. This CDR3 is 16 amino acids long. CDR3: CASSKSRQFLYNEQFF. For the CDR3, the DNA is TGTGCCAGCAGCAAATCGCGACAGTTCCTTTACAATGAGCAGTTCTTC.